The 8 T cell receptor beta chains presented below share a single source sample, sequenced in a study of patients and donors after allogeneic stem cell transplantation. Each CDR3 protein gets one entry after TCRdb re-called the RT-PCR reads with MiXCR. Here the sample spans fewer than 500,000 distinct CDR3 sequences, approximately 16% being singletons. Input material: blood, either unsorted or a sorted T cell fraction (not recorded which). These receptors all come from a human donor who was either an allogeneic HSCT recipient or a stem cell or donor lymphocyte infusion donor (not recorded which). It is not recorded whose cells these are; they may come from a transplant donor.

This clonotype was recorded a few times. The J gene is TRBJ2-2, the V gene TRBV12-5, with no clear D. The CDR3 extends over 11 amino acids. Germline values: CDR1 LGHNT, CDR2 FRNRAP. Trimming shortened V by 8 bases and J by 6 bases, and 7 bases separated the two germline ends. CDR3 in amino acids: CASLSPGELFF. The CDR3 region has the DNA TGTGCTAGTCTCTCCCCCGGGGAGCTGTTTTTT.

In this sample, this clonotype turned up many times. The chain recombines TRBV2 with TRBJ2-2; 7 bases match TRBD1. V shed 4 bases, J shed 5 bases, and the junction held 7 bases outside the gene matches. CDR1 SNHLY and CDR2 FYNNEI come from the germline V gene. CDR3 length equals 15 residues. The CDR3 sequence is CASSAEGAGTGELFF. Here the CDR3 DNA reads TGTGCCAGCAGTGCCGAGGGGGCGGGTACCGGGGAGCTGTTTTTT.

The V and J genes are TRBV18 and TRBJ2-1; the D gene is possibly TRBD1 (6 bases). CDR3 length: 15 amino acids. CDR1 is KGHSH, CDR2 LQKENI, per germline. Trimming shortened V by 3 bases and J by 7 bases, and 16 bases separated the two germline ends. CDR3 nucleotides: TGTGCCAGCTCACCCGGGTGGCAGGGGTCAAATGAGCAGTTCTTC. Protein sequence: CASSPGWQGSNEQFF.

This clonotype turned up a few times. The CDR3 sequence: CSAKHHNNEQFF. As DNA, the CDR3 is TGCAGTGCTAAGCACCACAACAATGAGCAGTTCTTC. The chain carries TRBV20-1 and TRBJ2-1, with D hard to call. The CDR3 runs to 12 residues. Looked up from germline, CDR1 is DFQATT and CDR2 is SNEGSKA (reference sequence). V was cut by 4 bases and J by 5 bases, with 9 bases left in between.

This clonotype was counted only a few times. This chain connects TRBV24-1 to TRBJ2-6; D might be TRBD2 (5 bases). Per the germline V gene, CDR1 is KGHDR and CDR2 is SFDVKD. The CDR3 runs to 16 residues. The V gene lost 4 bases and the J gene lost 2 bases, with 11 bases spanning the gap. DNA of the CDR3: TGTGCCACCAGTGAAAAGCGGCGGACTGGGGCCAACGTCCTGACTTTC. It translates to CATSEKRRTGANVLTF.

The sample holds many counts of this clonotype. The V call is TRBV15, the J call TRBJ2-7; D uncertain. Germline assignment: CDR1 LNHNV and CDR2 YYDKDF (reference sequence). The CDR3 consists of 14 residues. Trimming cost V 3 bases and J 6 bases, with 15 bases left between them. The CDR3 reads CATSRPVVGSEQYF. CDR3 nucleotide sequence: TGTGCCACCAGCAGGCCCGTGGTGGGTAGCGAGCAGTACTTC.

The chain joins TRBV7-9 to TRBJ2-7; 9 nucleotides match TRBD1. CDR1 SEHNR and CDR2 FQNEAQ come from the germline V gene (reference sequence). Trimming at V came to 4 bases and at J to 5 bases, leaving 6 bases not matched to a gene. The CDR3 covers 14 residues. CDR3 in amino acids: CASSSPTGGDEQYF. CDR3 DNA sequence: TGTGCCAGCAGCTCCCCGACAGGGGGAGACGAGCAGTACTTC.

The chain carries TRBV2 and TRBJ2-1; maybe TRBD1 (5 bases). Trimming shortened V by 8 bases and J by 8 bases, and 10 bases separated the two germline ends. The CDR3 totals 11 residues. CDR1 and CDR2 (germline): SNHLY, FYNNEI. In nucleotides, the CDR3 is TGTGCCAGCCTTCAGGGCCATGAGCAGTTCTTC. Translated, it gives CASLQGHEQFF.